The rows below give T cell receptor beta chains drawn from one sample of a study of T cells after yellow fever vaccination. Each CDR3 protein is one row after TCRdb ran MiXCR on the 5' RACE reads. The repertoire includes approximately 510,000 distinct CDR3 sequences, just over 20% of them detected once, and 16% sits in the top ten. The material was PBMCs, obtained around 3 weeks after the first yellow fever vaccination. All receptors come from a man aged 18 to 30 who received the YFV17D yellow fever vaccine. CDR3s include the opening cysteine and the closing phenylalanine or tryptophan. Fields, in order: V gene, clone size, D gene, J gene, CDR3 protein, CDR3 DNA. The D gene is left open where the match is weak. Clone size is given for some rows only: seen once, a few or many times, or a class if the clone is expanded.

TRBV5-4,.,TRBD2,TRBJ2-1,CASGFNRGGSYNEQFF,TGTGCCAGCGGATTTAACCGGGGGGGCTCCTACAATGAGCAGTTCTTC
TRBV6-5,few,.,TRBJ2-2,CASSWRGEGVSTGELFF,TGTGCCAGCAGTTGGAGGGGGGAGGGAGTGAGCACCGGGGAGCTGTTTTTT
TRBV7-8,few,.,TRBJ2-5,CASSLALSPDPETQYF,TGTGCCAGCAGCTTAGCTCTGTCCCCCGACCCAGAGACCCAGTACTTC
TRBV19,.,TRBD2,TRBJ2-3,CASSSRTSVGTDTQYF,TGTGCCAGTAGTTCCCGGACTAGCGTAGGCACAGATACGCAGTATTTT
TRBV28,few,TRBD2,TRBJ2-1,CASSEASGVSYNEQFF,TGTGCCAGCAGTGAGGCCAGCGGGGTCTCCTACAATGAGCAGTTCTTC
TRBV24-1,.,.,TRBJ2-3,CATSGFTDTQYF,TGTGCCACCAGTGGGTTCACAGATACGCAGTATTTT
TRBV7-2,few,TRBD1,TRBJ1-5,CASSPQQGAGQPQHF,TGTGCCAGCAGCCCTCAACAGGGGGCAGGGCAGCCCCAGCATTTT
TRBV6-5,many,.,TRBJ1-2,CASSYSTGTSGGYTF,TGTGCCAGCAGTTACTCGACTGGGACATCGGGTGGCTACACCTTC
TRBV7-9,.,.,TRBJ1-2,CASSRTSGYTF,TGTGCCAGCAGCCGGACAAGTGGCTACACCTTC
TRBV20-1,few,.,TRBJ2-4,CSAAKNIQYF,TGCAGCGCTGCCAAAAACATTCAGTACTTC
TRBV29-1,.,.,TRBJ2-2,CSVEDRRNTGELFF,TGCAGCGTTGAAGATCGTAGGAACACCGGGGAGCTGTTTTTT
TRBV4-3,many,.,TRBJ1-2,CASSQGDRSDGYTF,TGCGCCAGCAGCCAAGGCGACAGATCCGACGGCTACACCTTC
TRBV10-3,.,.,TRBJ2-7,CAISDLGGTSYEQYF,TGTGCCATCAGTGACCTGGGAGGCACTTCCTACGAGCAGTACTTC
TRBV2,.,.,TRBJ2-3,CASSDFSGPSLYF,TGTGCCAGCAGTGATTTTAGCGGTCCCTCATTGTATTTT
TRBV28,few,TRBD1,TRBJ1-5,CAVPGTVANQPQHF,TGTGCCGTACCGGGGACAGTCGCTAATCAGCCCCAGCATTTT
TRBV6-2/TRBV6-3,few,.,TRBJ2-2,CASSYLWYSNTGELFF,TGTGCCAGCAGTTACCTCTGGTACTCGAACACCGGGGAGCTGTTTTTT
TRBV12-3/TRBV12-4,few,TRBD1,TRBJ2-7,CASSWNRGKNEQYF,TGTGCCAGCAGTTGGAACAGGGGTAAGAACGAGCAGTACTTC
TRBV4-3,few,TRBD1,TRBJ2-5,CASSPVMGKGAQETQYF,TGCGCCAGCAGCCCCGTGATGGGAAAGGGGGCCCAAGAGACCCAGTACTTC
TRBV20-1,few,TRBD2,TRBJ2-1,CSARDKSGGGRGQFF,TGCAGTGCTAGAGATAAGTCTGGCGGGGGGCGAGGGCAGTTCTTC
TRBV5-6,few,.,TRBJ2-3,CASSRGRTVTDTQYF,TGTGCCAGCAGCCGCGGACGGACCGTCACAGATACGCAGTATTTT
TRBV5-6,few,.,TRBJ1-2,CASNRDGYGYTF,TGTGCCAGCAACCGGGACGGCTATGGCTACACCTTC
TRBV20-1,few,TRBD2,TRBJ2-1,CSASPSGGREQFF,TGCAGTGCTAGCCCTAGCGGGGGGAGGGAGCAGTTCTTC
TRBV7-6,few,TRBD1,TRBJ2-5,CASSLTDRVETQYF,TGTGCCAGCAGCTTAACCGACAGGGTGGAGACCCAGTACTTC
TRBV7-2,.,.,TRBJ1-5,CASSPRSLGQPQHF,TGTGCCAGCAGCCCCCGTTCTCTTGGTCAGCCCCAGCATTTT
TRBV3-1,.,TRBD2,TRBJ2-5,CASSPRVAGAKETQYF,TGTGCCAGCAGCCCCCGGGTAGCGGGGGCCAAAGAGACCCAGTACTTC
TRBV12-3/TRBV12-4,few,.,TRBJ1-5,CASSLWGRDQPQHF,TGTGCCAGCAGTTTATGGGGGCGGGATCAGCCCCAGCATTTT
TRBV6-2/TRBV6-3,.,.,TRBJ1-1,CASSYGFGGLTEAFF,TGTGCCAGCAGTTACGGTTTTGGGGGACTCACTGAAGCTTTCTTT
TRBV12-3/TRBV12-4,few,.,TRBJ1-2,CASSVSEGSDGYTF,TGTGCCAGCAGCGTCTCTGAGGGGTCGGATGGCTACACCTTC
TRBV5-1,few,TRBD1,TRBJ2-5,CASSQPGTGQETQYF,TGCGCCAGCAGCCAACCCGGGACAGGTCAAGAGACCCAGTACTTC
TRBV30,few,.,TRBJ1-6,CAWSVREVSPLHF,TGTGCCTGGAGTGTACGGGAGGTTTCACCCCTCCACTTT
TRBV11-2,many,.,TRBJ1-1,CASSSPRGGGSMNTEAFF,TGTGCCAGCAGCTCACCAAGGGGGGGAGGTAGCATGAACACTGAAGCTTTCTTT